This T cell receptor (beta chain) was observed in a study of metastatic and nonmetastatic thyroid tumors. The CDR3 is made up of 14 amino acids. Between the trimmed V and J ends, which lost 4 bases and 2 bases, there was a span of 8 bases. The germline V gene encodes CDR1 SGHDN and CDR2 FVKESK. Via MiXCR, TCRdb re-called the PCR reads. Among approximately 9,600 clones listed, approximately 31% were seen once. Every patient was untreated before thyroid surgery. The V gene is TRBV14, the J gene TRBJ2-2; no firm D call. The source of this sequence is a female donor with papillary thyroid cancer or a benign thyroid nodule (not recorded which). Some clones in this sample may be carry-over from other donors' samples. The source material was tumor tissue. In DNA form, the CDR3 reads TGTGCCAGCAGCCCCGGGCCCAACACCGGGGAGCTGTTTTTT. The encoded protein is CASSPGPNTGELFF.